What follows are 29 T cell receptor beta chains derived from one specimen sequenced in a study of T cells after posttransplantation cyclophosphamide. Only in-frame clones appear in the TCRdb table, and some are missing; sequencing was by immunoSEQ multiplex PCR. The profile shows approximately 15,000 clones, about 95% of them singletons. The naive gate required viable CD3+CD4+ or CD3+CD8+ cells with CCR7+CD45RA+CD45RO-CD95-CD27+CD28+ phenotype. Material for sequencing was naive CD4+ T cells sorted from blood. These receptors came from a woman aged 50 to 65 in good health and a related stem cell transplant donor.

V usage is TRBV19 and J usage is TRBJ1-2; 11 nucleotides align to TRBD1. Per the germline V gene, CDR1 is LNHDA and CDR2 is SQIVND (reference sequence). V gave up 7 bases and J gave up 4 bases; unmatched junction bases: 5. This CDR3 comprises 14 residues. This chain's CDR3 is CASKGTGGLYGYTF. In nucleotides, the CDR3 is TGTGCCAGTAAAGGGACAGGGGGTCTCTATGGCTACACCTTC. Full variable domain (missing parts from reference TRBV19 and TRBJ1-2): DGGITQSPKYLFRKEGQNVTLSCEQNLNHDAMYWYRQDPGQGLRLIYYSQIVNDFQKGDIAEGYSVSREKKESFPLTVTSAQKNPTAFYLCASKGTGGLYGYTFGSGTRLTVV.

The rearrangement links TRBV19 to TRBJ2-1; 7 bases line up with TRBD2. CDR1 is LNHDA, CDR2 SQIVND, per germline (reference sequence). The CDR3 loop spans 17 amino acids. With V trimmed by 3 bases and J by 8 bases, 16 bases remained unmatched. CDR3 coding DNA: TGTGCCAGTAGTATCCAGAATAGCGGGCCCGTCGAGGATGAGCAGTTCTTC. This translates into CASSIQNSGPVEDEQFF.

V usage is TRBV28 and J usage is TRBJ1-5; D is ambiguous. The length of the CDR3 is 14 residues. Germline V lookup: CDR1 MDHEN, CDR2 SYDVKM. V gave up 3 bases and J gave up 3 bases, with 9 bases separating them. CDR3: CASSFREYNQPQHF. CDR3 coding DNA: TGTGCCAGCAGTTTTAGGGAGTACAATCAGCCCCAGCATTTT.

The rearrangement links TRBV5-1 to TRBJ2-3, with D possibly TRBD1 on 5 matching bases. Trimming removed 4 bases at V and 1 base at J, with 13 bases between. Germline CDR1 reads SGHRS; CDR2 reads YFSETQ. This CDR3 has 15 amino acids. The CDR3 DNA reads as TGCGCCAGCAGCCGAGAACAGGCAGGCACAGATACGCAGTATTTT. Protein: CASSREQAGTDTQYF.

The genes are TRBV28 and TRBJ1-1, with unresolved D. Trimming pared 7 bases from V and 5 bases from J, leaving 14 bases between. Germline loops: CDR1 MDHEN, CDR2 SYDVKM. The CDR3 spans 13 residues. The DNA of the CDR3 is TGTGCCAGCACCGGAGGGATGAGGACTGAAGCTTTCTTT. Amino acid sequence: CASTGGMRTEAFF.

The chain's CDR3 is CASSLGQAIYEQYF. CDR3 sequence (DNA): TGTGCCAGCAGCTTAGGACAGGCGATCTACGAGCAGTACTTC. The chain recombines TRBV7-2 with TRBJ2-7, with D tentatively TRBD1 (6 bases). The CDR3 length is 14 residues. Trimming stripped 1 base from V and 3 bases from J, with 10 bases between. Germline CDR1 and CDR2: SGHTA and FQGNSA.

CDR3 DNA sequence: TGTGCCAGTAGTAATCGGGACAGTTATAATTCACCCCTCCACTTT. This translates into CASSNRDSYNSPLHF. The chain combines TRBV19 with TRBJ1-6; 7 bases align to TRBD1. Trimming took 4 bases from V and 4 from J; bases not matched to a gene: 4. This CDR3 is 15 amino acids long. Per the germline V gene, CDR1 is LNHDA and CDR2 is SQIVND (reference sequence). Complete variable domain (other parts from reference TRBV19 and TRBJ1-6): DGGITQSPKYLFRKEGQNVTLSCEQNLNHDAMYWYRQDPGQGLRLIYYSQIVNDFQKGDIAEGYSVSREKKESFPLTVTSAQKNPTAFYLCASSNRDSYNSPLHFGNGTRLTVT.

The V and J genes are TRBV19 and TRBJ2-4; weak D call: TRBD2 (6 bases). The CDR3 totals 15 residues. Deletions cut 7 bases from V and 7 bases from J, with 20 bases between. Per the germline V gene, CDR1 is LNHDA and CDR2 is SQIVND (reference sequence). The CDR3 region is CASKPSGPDSNIQYF. As DNA, the CDR3 is TGTGCCAGTAAACCCAGCGGGCCTGATAGCAACATTCAGTACTTC.

The chain combines TRBV4-1 with TRBJ2-7; 12 bases agree with TRBD1. CDR3 length: 16 residues. V lost 1 base and J lost 5; bases outside the gene matches: 6. Germline V gene sequence: CDR1 MGHRA, CDR2 YSYEKL. As DNA, the CDR3 is TGCGCCAGCAGCCAAGTTGGCGGGACAGGGGGCCACGAGCAGTACTTC. It yields the protein CASSQVGGTGGHEQYF.

This clone was counted a single time. The chain uses TRBV7-3 and TRBJ1-3; D call uncertain. V lost 6 bases to trimming and J lost 0 bases, with 6 bases between them. The CDR3 runs to 13 residues. Germline V gene lookup returns CDR1 SGHTA and CDR2 FQGTGA. CDR3 DNA sequence: TGTGCCAGCAGTGTAAACTCTGGAAACACCATATATTTT. The encoded protein is CASSVNSGNTIYF. Full variable domain (rest looked up from reference TRBV7-3 and TRBJ1-3): GAGVSQTPSNKVTEKGKYVELRCDPISGHTALYWYRQSLGQGPEFLIYFQGTGAADDSGLPNDRFFAVRPEGSVSTLKIQRTERGDSAVYLCASSVNSGNTIYFGEGSWLTVV.

V and J are TRBV27 and TRBJ2-7; D is perhaps TRBD1 (6 bases). Trimming removed 6 bases from V and 0 bases from J, with 15 bases in between. This CDR3 has 15 residues. Germline V gives CDR1 MNHEY, CDR2 SMNVEV (reference sequence). CDR3 in amino acids: CASRILQGSSYEQYF. In nucleotides, the CDR3 is TGTGCCAGCAGGATACTACAGGGAAGCTCCTACGAGCAGTACTTC.

The chain couples TRBV6-4 to TRBJ1-2; 7 positions match TRBD1. This CDR3 spans 13 amino acids. CDR1 is MRHNA and CDR2 is SNTAGT in the germline V gene. V lost 3 bases to trimming and J lost 8 bases; unmatched junction nucleotides: 6. The CDR3 spells CASSETGKLGYTF. The CDR3 bases are TGTGCCAGCAGTGAGACAGGGAAACTCGGCTACACCTTC.

CDR3 nucleotides: TGTGCCAGCAGCTTCATGCTAGCGGGAGGGAAAAACATTCAGTACTTC. It yields the protein CASSFMLAGGKNIQYF. The chain carries TRBV11-2 and TRBJ2-4; 12 bases line up with TRBD2. Germline V gives CDR1 SGHAT, CDR2 FQNNGV. There are 16 residues in the CDR3. V trimming: 3 bases; J trimming: 4 bases; junction bases outside the gene matches: 4.

This sequence joins TRBV19 and TRBJ2-3; TRBD1 aligns across 7 bases. CDR1 and CDR2 (germline): LNHDA, SQIVND (reference sequence). Unmatched junction bases numbered 14, after V lost 11 bases and J lost 0 bases. This CDR3 has 16 residues. The chain's CDR3 is CAAGDIRGPSTDTQYF. In DNA form, the CDR3 reads TGTGCCGCCGGAGATATTAGGGGGCCTAGCACAGATACGCAGTATTTT.

The chain recombines TRBV7-3 with TRBJ1-2, with D possibly TRBD1 on 5 matching bases. V lost 1 base to trimming and J lost 5 bases, with 14 bases between them. Germline CDR1 is SGHTA and CDR2 is FQGTGA. The CDR3 has 15 residues. The CDR3 loop is CASSLRGRDRYGYTF. The CDR3, as DNA: TGTGCCAGCAGCTTAAGGGGGAGGGACCGATATGGCTACACCTTC.

The rearrangement joins TRBV5-1 to TRBJ2-1, with a possible D match to TRBD1 (6 bases). Germline V CDR1 and CDR2: SGHRS, YFSETQ. V was pared by 2 bases and J by 8 bases, with 11 bases between. CDR3 size: 13 residues. The CDR3 spells CASSFEPGDEQFF. The DNA for the CDR3 is TGCGCCAGCAGCTTTGAGCCAGGGGATGAGCAGTTCTTC.

V and J are TRBV6-5 and TRBJ2-2; possibly TRBD1 for D (5 bases). Germline V gene data show CDR1 as MNHEY and CDR2 as SVGAGI. Trimming removed 2 bases at V and 8 bases at J, with 15 bases between. The CDR3 is 15 residues long. The CDR3 spells CASSYTWGASGELFF. For the CDR3, the DNA is TGTGCCAGCAGTTACACATGGGGCGCGTCTGGGGAGCTGTTTTTT.

This clone has a single count. The chain links TRBV7-6 to TRBJ2-2; possible D gene TRBD1, 6 bases. Trimming left V 4 bases short and J 4 bases short, with 19 bases between. From germline, CDR1 is SGHVS and CDR2 FNYEAQ. This CDR3 is built from 17 residues. The DNA of the CDR3 is TGTGCCAGCAGCTCCCCGCTCGAGGGACACCCCACCGGGGAGCTGTTTTTT. It encodes CASSSPLEGHPTGELFF.

This rearrangement joins TRBV28 to TRBJ2-7; 8 nucleotides agree with TRBD2. Germline-derived CDR1 and CDR2 are MDHEN and SYDVKM. J lost 4 bases, V lost 6 bases, and 11 bases had no gene match. The CDR3 contains 15 residues. The CDR3 region is CASRISGTSGYEQYF. The CDR3 DNA reads TGTGCCAGCAGGATCTCCGGGACTAGTGGATACGAGCAGTACTTC.

The rearrangement uses TRBV11-2 and TRBJ1-2, with D unresolved. V was clipped by 5 bases and J by 6 bases, with 16 bases between them. Germline V CDR1 and CDR2: SGHAT, FQNNGV. The CDR3 consists of 14 residues. This CDR3 reads CASSQGIALDGYTF. The CDR3, as DNA: TGTGCCAGCAGCCAAGGAATAGCCCTAGATGGCTACACCTTC.

This sequence joins TRBV5-1 and TRBJ2-1; TRBD2 aligns across 11 bases. CDR1 is SGHRS, CDR2 YFSETQ, per germline. V lost 0 bases and J lost 6; bases outside the gene matches: 8. The CDR3 runs 17 residues. The CDR3, as DNA: TGCGCCAGCAGCTTGGGTACCGGGACTAGCGGTCGCAATGAGCAGTTCTTC. Translated, it gives CASSLGTGTSGRNEQFF.

This clone showed up just once. The rearrangement links TRBV5-1 to TRBJ2-5; D remains ambiguous. The ends were cut back, 0 bases at V and 1 base at J, with 7 bases in the middle. This CDR3 has 14 residues. Germline lookup yields CDR1 SGHRS and CDR2 YFSETQ. The CDR3 loop is CASSLAHSQETQYF. CDR3 nucleotides: TGCGCCAGCAGCTTGGCCCACAGCCAAGAGACCCAGTACTTC.

The chain combines TRBV5-1 with TRBJ1-4, with D possibly matching TRBD1 (5 bases). The CDR3 extends over 16 amino acids. The V end lost 4 bases, the J end lost 2 bases, and 15 bases lay between the germline ends. The germline CDR1 and CDR2 sequences are SGHRS and YFSETQ. The CDR3 nucleotides are TGCGCCAGCAGCCTCAGGGTAATAGGGACTAATGAAAAACTGTTTTTT. Its protein product is CASSLRVIGTNEKLFF.

The chain joins TRBV27 to TRBJ2-7; 9 positions agree with TRBD1. The CDR3 runs to 13 residues. Germline CDR1 MNHEY, CDR2 SMNVEV (reference sequence). Trimming removed 6 bases from V and 3 bases from J; junction bases left unmatched: 3. In DNA form, the CDR3 reads TGTGCCAGCAGAGGGACAGGGCGCTACGAGCAGTACTTC. Its protein product is CASRGTGRYEQYF.

This chain joins TRBV5-4 and TRBJ1-2; 12 bases map to TRBD1. This CDR3 region has 13 residues. CDR1 is SGHNT and CDR2 is YYREEE in the germline V gene (reference sequence). V dropped 7 bases and J dropped 7; count of bases not matched to a gene: 5. The chain's CDR3 is CASGTGGDPGYTF. The CDR3 nucleotides read TGTGCCAGCGGGACAGGGGGCGATCCTGGCTACACCTTC.

The chain combines TRBV5-1 with TRBJ2-1, with 9 bases fitting TRBD2. The junction had 3 bases not matched to a gene; V was cut back by 4 bases and J by 10 bases. CDR3 length: 12 residues. CDR1 is SGHRS, CDR2 YFSETQ, per germline. In nucleotides, the CDR3 is TGCGCCAGCAGCCGGACTAGCGCCGAGCAGTTCTTC. This gives the protein CASSRTSAEQFF. The entire variable domain, with the rest obtained from reference TRBV5-1 and TRBJ2-1, is as follows: KAGVTQTPRYLIKTRGQQVTLSCSPISGHRSVSWYQQTPGQGLQFLFEYFSETQRNKGNFPGRFSGRQFSNSRSEMNVSTLELGDSALYLCASSRTSAEQFFGPGTRLTVL.

The rearrangement joins TRBV25-1 to TRBJ1-1; tentatively, D is TRBD1 (6 bases). The CDR3 has 13 residues. From germline, CDR1 is MGHDK and CDR2 SYGVNS. V lost 3 bases, J lost 3 bases, and 8 bases lay in between. The DNA for the CDR3 is TGTGCCAGCAGTGAGGACAGTTACACTGAAGCTTTCTTT. Protein: CASSEDSYTEAFF.

The chain combines TRBV19 with TRBJ1-1; the D is unclear. The CDR3 extends over 16 amino acids. V was clipped by 7 bases and J by 0 bases, with 18 bases between them. Germline assignment: CDR1 LNHDA and CDR2 SQIVND (reference sequence). CDR3 bases: TGTGCCAGTATTGGGGTCTATAGCGGAATGAACACTGAAGCTTTCTTT. Translating gives CASIGVYSGMNTEAFF.

This clone occurred a few times. This sequence joins TRBV6-4 and TRBJ2-1, with 12 bases aligning to TRBD2. Germline-derived CDR1 and CDR2 are MRHNA and SNTAGT. The CDR3 length is 18 residues. V was pared by 5 bases and J by 0 bases, with 8 bases of the junction left unmatched. The CDR3 sequence: CASSRGLAGQSSYNEQFF. CDR3 DNA: TGTGCCAGCAGTCGCGGACTAGCGGGGCAGAGCTCCTACAATGAGCAGTTCTTC.